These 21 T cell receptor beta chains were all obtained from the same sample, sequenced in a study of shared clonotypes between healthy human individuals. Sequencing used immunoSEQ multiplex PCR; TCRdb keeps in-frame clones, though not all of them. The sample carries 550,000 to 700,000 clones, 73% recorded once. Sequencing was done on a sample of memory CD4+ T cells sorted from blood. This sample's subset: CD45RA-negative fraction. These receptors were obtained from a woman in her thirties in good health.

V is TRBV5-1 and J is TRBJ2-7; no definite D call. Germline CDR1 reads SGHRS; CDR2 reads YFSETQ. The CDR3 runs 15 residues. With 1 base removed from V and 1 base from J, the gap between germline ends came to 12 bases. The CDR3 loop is CASSLSTVGSYEQYF. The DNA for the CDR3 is TGCGCCAGCAGCTTGAGCACAGTGGGGTCCTACGAGCAGTACTTC.

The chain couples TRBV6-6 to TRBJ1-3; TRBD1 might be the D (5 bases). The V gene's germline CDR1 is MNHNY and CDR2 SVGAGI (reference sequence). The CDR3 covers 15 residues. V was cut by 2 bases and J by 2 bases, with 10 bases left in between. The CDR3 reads CASSYRQGTGNTIYF. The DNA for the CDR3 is TGTGCCAGCAGTTACCGTCAGGGCACTGGAAACACCATATATTTT.

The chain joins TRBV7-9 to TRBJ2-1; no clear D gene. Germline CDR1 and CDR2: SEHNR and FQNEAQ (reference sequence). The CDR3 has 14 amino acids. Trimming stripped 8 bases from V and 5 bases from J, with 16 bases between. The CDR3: CASSRGSQDNEQFF. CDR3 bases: TGTGCCAGCTCGCGCGGCTCGCAGGACAATGAGCAGTTCTTC. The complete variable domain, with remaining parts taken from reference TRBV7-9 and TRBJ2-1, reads DTGVSQNPRHKITKRGQNVTFRCDPISEHNRLYWYRQTLGQGPEFLTYFQNEAQLEKSRLLSDRFSAERPKGSFSTLEIQRTEQGDSAMYLCASSRGSQDNEQFFGPGTRLTVL.

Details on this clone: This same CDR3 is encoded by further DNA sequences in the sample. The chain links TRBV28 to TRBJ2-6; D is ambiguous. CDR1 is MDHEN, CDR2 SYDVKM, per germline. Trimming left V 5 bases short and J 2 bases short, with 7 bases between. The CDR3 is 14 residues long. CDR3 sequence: CASSRLPGANVLTF. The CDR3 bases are TGTGCCAGCAGTCGACTGCCTGGGGCCAACGTCCTGACTTTC.

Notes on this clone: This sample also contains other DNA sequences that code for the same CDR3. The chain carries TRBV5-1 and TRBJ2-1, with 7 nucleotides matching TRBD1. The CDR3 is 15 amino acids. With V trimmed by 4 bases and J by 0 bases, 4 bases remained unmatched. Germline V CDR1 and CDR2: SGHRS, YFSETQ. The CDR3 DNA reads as TGCGCCAGCAGCAAGGACAGGACCTCCTACAATGAGCAGTTCTTC. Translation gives CASSKDRTSYNEQFF.

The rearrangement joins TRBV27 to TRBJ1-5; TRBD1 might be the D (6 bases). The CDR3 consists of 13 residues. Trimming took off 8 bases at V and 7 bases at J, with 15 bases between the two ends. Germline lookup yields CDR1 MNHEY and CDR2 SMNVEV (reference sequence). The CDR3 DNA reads TGTGCCAGCTCCGGGACTCAGGGGCAGCCCCAGCATTTT. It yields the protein CASSGTQGQPQHF.

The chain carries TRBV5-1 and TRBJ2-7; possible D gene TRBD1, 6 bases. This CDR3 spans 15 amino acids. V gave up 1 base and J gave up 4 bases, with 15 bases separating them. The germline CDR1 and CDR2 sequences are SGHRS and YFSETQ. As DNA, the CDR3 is TGCGCCAGCAGCTTGATTCTGGACAGAGAGTACGAGCAGTACTTC. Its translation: CASSLILDREYEQYF.

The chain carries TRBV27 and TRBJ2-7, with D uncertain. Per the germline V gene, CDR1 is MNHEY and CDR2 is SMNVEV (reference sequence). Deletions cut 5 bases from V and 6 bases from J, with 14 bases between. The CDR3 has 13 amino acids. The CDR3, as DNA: TGTGCCAGCAGTCCGACCGGATGGATCGAGCAGTACTTC. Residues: CASSPTGWIEQYF.

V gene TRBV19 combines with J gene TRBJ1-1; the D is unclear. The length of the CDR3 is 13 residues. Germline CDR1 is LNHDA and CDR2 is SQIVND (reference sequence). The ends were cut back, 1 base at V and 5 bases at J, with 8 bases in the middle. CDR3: CASSIVTRTEAFF. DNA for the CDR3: TGTGCCAGTAGTATAGTCACAAGGACTGAAGCTTTCTTT. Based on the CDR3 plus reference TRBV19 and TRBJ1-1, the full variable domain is DGGITQSPKYLFRKEGQNVTLSCEQNLNHDAMYWYRQDPGQGLRLIYYSQIVNDFQKGDIAEGYSVSREKKESFPLTVTSAQKNPTAFYLCASSIVTRTEAFFGQGTRLTVV.

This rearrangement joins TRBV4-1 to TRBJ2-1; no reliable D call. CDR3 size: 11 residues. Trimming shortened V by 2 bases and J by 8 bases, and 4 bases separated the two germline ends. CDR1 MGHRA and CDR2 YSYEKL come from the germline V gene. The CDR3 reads CASSQRDEQFF. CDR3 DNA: TGCGCCAGCAGCCAAAGGGATGAGCAGTTCTTC.

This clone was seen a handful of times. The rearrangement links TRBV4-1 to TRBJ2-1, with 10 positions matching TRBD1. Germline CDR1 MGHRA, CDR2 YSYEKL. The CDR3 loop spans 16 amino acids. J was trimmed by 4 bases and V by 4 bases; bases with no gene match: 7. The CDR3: CASSPSTGGTYNEQFF. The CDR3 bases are TGCGCCAGCAGCCCTTCGACAGGGGGCACTTACAATGAGCAGTTCTTC.

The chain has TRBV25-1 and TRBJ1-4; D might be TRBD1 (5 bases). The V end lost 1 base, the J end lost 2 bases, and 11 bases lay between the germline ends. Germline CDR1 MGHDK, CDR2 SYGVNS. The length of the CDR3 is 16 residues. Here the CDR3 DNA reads TGTGCCAGCAGTGAATGGTTAGAGGGGACTAATGAAAAACTGTTTTTT. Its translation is CASSEWLEGTNEKLFF. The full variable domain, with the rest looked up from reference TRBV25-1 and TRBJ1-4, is EADIYQTPRYLVIGTGKKITLECSQTMGHDKMYWYQQDPGMELHLIHYSYGVNSTEKGDLSSESTVSRIRTEHFPLTLESARPSHTSQYLCASSEWLEGTNEKLFFGSGTQLSVL.

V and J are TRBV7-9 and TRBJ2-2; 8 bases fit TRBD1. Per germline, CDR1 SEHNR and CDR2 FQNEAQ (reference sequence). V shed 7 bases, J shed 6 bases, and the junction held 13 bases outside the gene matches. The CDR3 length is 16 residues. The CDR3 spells CASNTRTGTGAGELFF. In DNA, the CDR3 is TGTGCCAGCAACACCCGGACAGGGACCGGCGCCGGGGAGCTGTTTTTT. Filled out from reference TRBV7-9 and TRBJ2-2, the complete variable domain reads DTGVSQNPRHKITKRGQNVTFRCDPISEHNRLYWYRQTLGQGPEFLTYFQNEAQLEKSRLLSDRFSAERPKGSFSTLEIQRTEQGDSAMYLCASNTRTGTGAGELFFGEGSRLTVL.

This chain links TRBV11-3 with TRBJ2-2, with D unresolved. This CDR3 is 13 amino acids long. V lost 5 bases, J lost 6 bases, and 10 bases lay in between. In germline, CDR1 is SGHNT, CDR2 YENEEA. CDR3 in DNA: TGTGCCAGCAGCCACAGTTCACCCGGGGAGCTGTTTTTT. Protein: CASSHSSPGELFF.

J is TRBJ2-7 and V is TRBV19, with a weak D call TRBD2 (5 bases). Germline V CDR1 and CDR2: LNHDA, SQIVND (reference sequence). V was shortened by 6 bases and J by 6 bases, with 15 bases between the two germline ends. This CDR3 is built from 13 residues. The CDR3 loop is CASRRDGNGEQYF. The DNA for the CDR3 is TGTGCCAGTAGGCGTGACGGGAACGGCGAGCAGTACTTC.

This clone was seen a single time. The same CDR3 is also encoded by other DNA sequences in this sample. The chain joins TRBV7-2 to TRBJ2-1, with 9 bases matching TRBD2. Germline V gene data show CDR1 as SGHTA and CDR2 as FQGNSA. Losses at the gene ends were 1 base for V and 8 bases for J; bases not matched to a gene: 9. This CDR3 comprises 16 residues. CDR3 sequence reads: CASSLGALAGPHEQFF. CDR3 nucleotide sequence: TGTGCCAGCAGCTTAGGTGCACTAGCGGGCCCCCATGAGCAGTTCTTC. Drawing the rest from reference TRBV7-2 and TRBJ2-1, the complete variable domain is GAGVSQSPSNKVTEKGKDVELRCDPISGHTALYWYRQSLGQGLEFLIYFQGNSAPDKSGLPSDRFSAERTGGSVSTLTIQRTQQEDSAVYLCASSLGALAGPHEQFFGPGTRLTVL.

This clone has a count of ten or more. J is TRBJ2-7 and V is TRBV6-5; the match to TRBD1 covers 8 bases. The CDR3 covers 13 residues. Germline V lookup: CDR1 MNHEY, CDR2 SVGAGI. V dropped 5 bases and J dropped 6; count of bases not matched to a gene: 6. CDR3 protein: CASSGQGATEQYF. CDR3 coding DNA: TGTGCCAGCAGTGGGCAGGGGGCGACCGAGCAGTACTTC.

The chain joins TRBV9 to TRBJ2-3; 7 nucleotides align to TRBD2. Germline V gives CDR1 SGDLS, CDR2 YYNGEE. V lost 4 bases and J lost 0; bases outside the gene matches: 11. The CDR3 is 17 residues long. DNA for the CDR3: TGTGCCAGCAGCACAGGACTAGTCCCCGCTAGCACAGATACGCAGTATTTT. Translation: CASSTGLVPASTDTQYF.

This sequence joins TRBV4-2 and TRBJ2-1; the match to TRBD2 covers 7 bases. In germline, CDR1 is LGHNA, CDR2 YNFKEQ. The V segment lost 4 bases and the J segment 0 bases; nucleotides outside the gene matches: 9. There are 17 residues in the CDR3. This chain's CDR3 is CASSPTASGSSYNEQFF. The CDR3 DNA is TGTGCCAGCAGCCCGACAGCTAGCGGAAGCTCCTACAATGAGCAGTTCTTC.

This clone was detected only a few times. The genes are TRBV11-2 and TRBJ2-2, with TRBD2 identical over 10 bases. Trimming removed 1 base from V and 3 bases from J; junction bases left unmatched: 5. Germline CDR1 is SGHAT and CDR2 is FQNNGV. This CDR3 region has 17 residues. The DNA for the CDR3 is TGTGCCAGCAGCTTAGTGAAGCTAGCGGGAGACACCGGGGAGCTGTTTTTT. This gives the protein CASSLVKLAGDTGELFF.

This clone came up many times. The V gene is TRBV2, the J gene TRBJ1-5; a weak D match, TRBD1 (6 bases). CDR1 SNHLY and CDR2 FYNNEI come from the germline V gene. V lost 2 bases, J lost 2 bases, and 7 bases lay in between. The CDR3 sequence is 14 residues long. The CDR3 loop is CASSERGGNQPQHF. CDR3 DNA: TGTGCCAGCAGTGAAAGGGGGGGCAATCAGCCCCAGCATTTT.